Listed here are 29 T cell receptor beta chains from one sample, sequenced in a study of blood T cell repertoires in COVID-19. Libraries were prepared by immunoSEQ multiplex PCR; TCRdb keeps only in-frame clonotypes and omits some of them. The repertoire includes roughly 380,000 clones, roughly 90% of them detected once, and around 3% sits in the top ten. The material sequenced was PBMCs or T cells enriched from blood (not recorded which). The receptors come from a young woman who had recovered from COVID-19.

V gene TRBV7-9 combines with J gene TRBJ2-1, with 7 positions matching TRBD2. This CDR3 spans 15 amino acids. J lost 12 bases, V lost 4 bases, and 15 bases had no gene match. Germline CDR1 SEHNR, CDR2 FQNEAQ (reference sequence). The CDR3 nucleotides are TGTGCCAGCAGCTCGCGGGACTCCTTCCGGGAGGCGCAGTTCTTC. Residues: CASSSRDSFREAQFF.

The chain is built from TRBV5-8 and TRBJ1-5, with D possibly being TRBD1 (6 bases). Germline V lookup: CDR1 SGHTS, CDR2 YDEGEE. Trimming took 4 bases from V and 4 from J, leaving 12 bases between them. CDR3 length: 14 amino acids. Here the CDR3 DNA reads TGTGCCAGCAGCCGGGACAATAGGAATCAGCCCCAGCATTTT. Translation: CASSRDNRNQPQHF.

With respect to this clone: One end of the junction varies from germline; a read error may be responsible. V usage is TRBV7-7 and J usage is TRBJ2-2, with D unclear. The CDR3 totals 16 residues. CDR1 is SSHAT, CDR2 FNYEAQ, per germline (reference sequence). CDR3 DNA sequence: TGTGCTAGCAGCTTAAAAATGTCAACGAACACCGGGGAGCTGTTTTTT. Amino acid sequence: CASSLKMSTNTGELFF.

This sequence joins TRBV28 and TRBJ2-7, with D perhaps matching TRBD2 (5 bases). With 2 bases removed from V and 0 bases from J, the gap between germline ends came to 11 bases. The CDR3 covers 15 residues. In germline, CDR1 is MDHEN, CDR2 SYDVKM. The CDR3 protein is CASSLGRRTSYEQYF. CDR3 coding DNA: TGTGCCAGCAGTTTAGGACGGAGGACCTCCTACGAGCAGTACTTC.

V gene TRBV3-1 (or the pseudogene TRBV3-2) combines with J gene TRBJ1-3; no definite D call. Germline CDR1 LGHDT, CDR2 YNNKEL (reference sequence). The CDR3 spans 15 residues. Trimming removed 1 base from V and 0 bases from J, with 7 bases in between. The CDR3 region has the DNA TGTGCCAGCAGCCAAGGGAGCGACTCTGGAAACACCATATATTTT. This encodes CASSQGSDSGNTIYF.

On this clone itself: One junction end does not reproduce the germline sequence, and a read error may be involved. For the CDR3, the DNA is TGTGCCAGCAGTTTATCTCGTGCCTCCTACGAACAGTACTTC. Translating gives CASSLSRASYEQYF. The chain uses TRBV27 and TRBJ2-7, with D uncertain. Per germline, CDR1 MNHEY and CDR2 SMNVEV (reference sequence). The CDR3 contains 14 residues.

This chain joins TRBV4-1 and TRBJ1-3; D perhaps matches TRBD1 (6 bases). Germline values: CDR1 MGHRA, CDR2 YSYEKL. V was clipped by 5 bases and J by 0 bases, with 17 bases between them. The CDR3 runs 17 residues. The CDR3 nucleotides are TGCGCCAGCAGCTCCGATGGGGACATAGTCTCTGGAAACACCATATATTTT. Translating it yields CASSSDGDIVSGNTIYF.

The chain combines TRBV5-4 with TRBJ1-2; the D is unclear. CDR1 is SGHNT and CDR2 is YYREEE in the germline V gene (reference sequence). The CDR3 has 15 residues. Deletions cut 3 bases from V and 6 bases from J, with 18 bases between. The CDR3 coding sequence is TGTGCCAGCAGCTCCGCCGGGGAGCCCCCCCATGGCTACACCTTC. Protein: CASSSAGEPPHGYTF. Full variable domain (rest looked up from reference TRBV5-4 and TRBJ1-2): ETGVTQSPTHLIKTRGQQVTLRCSSQSGHNTVSWYQQALGQGPQFIFQYYREEENGRGNFPPRFSGLQFPNYSSELNVNALELDDSALYLCASSSAGEPPHGYTFGSGTRLTVV.

This chain uses TRBV10-3 with TRBJ2-3; D not resolved. From germline, CDR1 is ENHRY and CDR2 SYGVKD. The V gene lost 2 bases and the J gene lost 2 bases, with 5 bases spanning the gap. This CDR3 comprises 13 residues. The CDR3 nucleotides read TGTGCCATCAGTGAGCTATTCACAGATACGCAGTATTTT. It translates to CAISELFTDTQYF.

V and J are TRBV9 and TRBJ2-5; 12 nucleotides align to TRBD2. CDR1 and CDR2 from the germline V gene are SGDLS and YYNGEE. The CDR3 is 16 residues long. The ends lost 3 bases at V and 1 base at J; junction bases unmatched: 4. In DNA form, the CDR3 reads TGTGCCAGCAGCGAGGGGACTAGCGGGTCCCAAGAGACCCAGTACTTC. It yields the protein CASSEGTSGSQETQYF.

The V call is TRBV25-1, the J call TRBJ1-2; 8 bases map to TRBD1. Germline CDR1 reads MGHDK; CDR2 reads SYGVNS. The CDR3 extends over 14 amino acids. V dropped 3 bases and J dropped 4; count of bases not matched to a gene: 4. CDR3 amino acids: CASSETGAFYGYTF. CDR3 nucleotides: TGTGCCAGCAGTGAGACAGGGGCGTTCTATGGCTACACCTTC.

CDR3 region: CASSPRNSPLHF. As DNA, the CDR3 is TGTGCCAGCAGCCCTAGAAATTCACCCCTCCACTTT. The genes are TRBV5-6 and TRBJ1-6; D is uncertain. The CDR3 has 12 amino acids. Germline assignment: CDR1 SGHDT and CDR2 YYEEEE. Trimming shortened V by 4 bases and J by 7 bases, and 6 bases separated the two germline ends.

The V and J genes are TRBV5-6 and TRBJ2-1; 11 nucleotides align to TRBD1. This CDR3 contains 16 residues. Germline V gene data show CDR1 as SGHDT and CDR2 as YYEEEE. The J segment lost 5 bases and the V segment lost 0 bases, leaving 4 bases of the junction unmatched. The CDR3 region is CASSLVPGQGDNEQFF. In DNA form, the CDR3 reads TGTGCCAGCAGCTTGGTACCGGGACAGGGGGACAATGAGCAGTTCTTC.

V is TRBV30 and J is TRBJ1-5, with 8 bases aligning to TRBD1. Germline V gene sequence: CDR1 GTSNPN, CDR2 SVGIG (reference sequence). The CDR3 sequence is 13 residues long. The V gene end was trimmed by 6 bases and the J gene end by 10 bases; junction bases not matched to a gene: 11. The CDR3 DNA sequence: TGTGCCTGCAACGGACAGGGAGAAACCCCCCAGCATTTT. This codes for CACNGQGETPQHF. Filled out from reference TRBV30 and TRBJ1-5, the complete variable domain reads SQTIHQWPATLVQPVGSPLSLECTVEGTSNPNLYWYRQAAGRGLQLLFYSVGIGQISSEVPQNLSASRPQDRQFILSSKKLLLSDSGFYLCACNGQGETPQHFGDGTRLSIL.

About this clone itself: A much larger clone sits a single nucleotide away, making a read error possible. The rearrangement joins TRBV27 to TRBJ2-3; 10 bases are shared with TRBD2. J was trimmed by 2 bases and V by 5 bases; bases with no gene match: 4. This CDR3 is built from 15 residues. Germline V gene lookup returns CDR1 MNHEY and CDR2 SMNVEV (reference sequence). CDR3 sequence reads: CASSPSGGATDTQYF. The CDR3 region has the DNA TGTGCCAGCAGTCCTAGCGGGGGTGCCACAGATACGCAGTATTTT.

This sequence joins TRBV27 and TRBJ2-7; 13 nucleotides align to TRBD2. This CDR3 contains 16 residues. Germline V gives CDR1 MNHEY, CDR2 SMNVEV (reference sequence). Unmatched junction bases numbered 6, after V lost 7 bases and J lost 0 bases. CDR3 DNA: TGTGCCAGCATGGCTGGACTAGCGGGGGCCTCCTACGAGCAGTACTTC. It encodes CASMAGLAGASYEQYF.

The CDR3 here is CAWSGARGASYEQYF. Written as DNA, the CDR3 is TGTGCCTGGAGTGGGGCCAGGGGCGCCTCCTACGAGCAGTACTTC. The chain links TRBV30 to TRBJ2-7; maybe TRBD1 (6 bases). V was clipped by 1 base and J by 0 bases, with 13 bases between them. The germline CDR1 and CDR2 sequences are GTSNPN and SVGIG (reference sequence). This CDR3 is built from 15 residues. Filled out from reference TRBV30 and TRBJ2-7, the complete variable domain reads SQTIHQWPATLVQPVGSPLSLECTVEGTSNPNLYWYRQAAGRGLQLLFYSVGIGQISSEVPQNLSASRPQDRQFILSSKKLLLSDSGFYLCAWSGARGASYEQYFGPGTRLTVT.

J is TRBJ2-3 and V is TRBV10-1; the D gene is possibly TRBD1 (6 bases). The CDR3 consists of 13 residues. Germline V lookup: CDR1 WNHNN, CDR2 SYGVQD (reference sequence). With 6 bases removed from V and 5 bases from J, the gap between germline ends came to 12 bases. This CDR3 is CASRGALGDTQYF. The CDR3 DNA is TGCGCCAGCAGGGGGGCCCTGGGAGATACGCAGTATTTT.

Of note for this clone: A junction end diverges from the germline sequence, so it may reflect a read error. CDR3 bases: TGTGCCAGCAGCTTACCCTATAATGAGCAGTTCTTC. This encodes CASSLPYNEQFF. The rearrangement uses TRBV7-9 and TRBJ2-1, with no clear D. Germline CDR1 is SEHNR and CDR2 is FQNEAQ (reference sequence). This CDR3 region has 12 residues.

The chain carries TRBV6-4 and TRBJ2-1, with D tentatively TRBD2 (6 bases). Germline values: CDR1 MRHNA, CDR2 SNTAGT. The CDR3 has 15 amino acids. V lost 0 bases and J 2 bases, leaving 8 bases between the germline ends. In DNA form, the CDR3 reads TGTGCCAGCAGTGACTCCTTAGCGGCCTACAATGAGCAGTTCTTC. It codes for CASSDSLAAYNEQFF.

This clone was found once. The chain is built from TRBV10-3 and TRBJ1-6, with D maybe TRBD1 (6 bases). V lost 8 bases and J lost 5, with 13 bases in between. This CDR3 contains 14 residues. CDR1 and CDR2 (germline): ENHRY, SYGVKD. Here the CDR3 reads CAIGLGQNNSPLHF. The CDR3 coding sequence is TGTGCCATCGGATTGGGACAAAATAATTCACCCCTCCACTTT.

The V call is TRBV9, the J call TRBJ1-2, with TRBD1 matching 7 bases. The V gene end was trimmed by 4 bases and the J gene end by 6 bases; junction bases not matched to a gene: 12. Germline CDR1 and CDR2: SGDLS and YYNGEE. The CDR3 sequence is 15 residues long. CDR3 region: CASSPRPKGAHGYTF. The CDR3 bases are TGTGCCAGCAGCCCGAGACCGAAGGGGGCGCATGGCTACACCTTC.

In nucleotides, the CDR3 is TGTGCCACCAGTGACCAGACTAGCGGATCCTACAATGAGCAGTTCTTC. Translated: CATSDQTSGSYNEQFF. This rearrangement joins TRBV24-1 to TRBJ2-1, with TRBD2 identical over 9 bases. With 4 bases clipped from V and 1 base from J, the junction kept 4 bases outside the gene matches. The CDR3 loop spans 16 amino acids. Germline CDR1 and CDR2: KGHDR and SFDVKD.

This chain uses TRBV5-1 with TRBJ1-2; 8 nucleotides match TRBD1. V trimming: 5 bases; J trimming: 0 bases; junction bases outside the gene matches: 3. The CDR3 contains 14 residues. Germline CDR1 reads SGHRS; CDR2 reads YFSETQ. In nucleotides, the CDR3 is TGCGCCAGCAGGACAGGGGATCCTAACTATGGCTACACCTTC. It yields the protein CASRTGDPNYGYTF.

The chain is built from TRBV28 and TRBJ1-5; 7 bases align to TRBD1. CDR1 MDHEN and CDR2 SYDVKM come from the germline V gene. The CDR3 runs to 14 residues. V gave up 3 bases and J gave up 7 bases; unmatched junction bases: 6. The CDR3 is CASSLLGGRQPQHF. Here the CDR3 DNA reads TGTGCCAGCAGTTTGTTAGGGGGCAGGCAGCCCCAGCATTTT. The entire variable domain, with the rest obtained from reference TRBV28 and TRBJ1-5, is as follows: DVKVTQSSRYLVKRTGEKVFLECVQDMDHENMFWYRQDPGLGLRLIYFSYDVKMKEKGDIPEGYSVSREKKERFSLILESASTNQTSMYLCASSLLGGRQPQHFGDGTRLSIL.

This clone was observed once. The chain uses TRBV7-9 and TRBJ1-2, with 7 bases that match TRBD1. This CDR3 comprises 12 residues. CDR1 SEHNR and CDR2 FQNEAQ come from the germline V gene (reference sequence). Trimming took 4 bases from V and 8 from J; bases not matched to a gene: 4. The CDR3 DNA follows: TGTGCCAGCAGCTCCCACAGGGGAGGCTACACCTTC. Its translation: CASSSHRGGYTF.

The chain links TRBV5-1 to TRBJ2-2; D unclear. The germline V and J ends were trimmed by 4 bases and 4 bases, with 11 bases remaining between them. CDR3 length equals 14 residues. Germline V gene sequence: CDR1 SGHRS, CDR2 YFSETQ. The CDR3: CASSQAMSTGELFF. The CDR3 region has the DNA TGCGCCAGCAGCCAAGCCATGAGCACCGGGGAGCTGTTTTTT.

The chain uses TRBV5-6 and TRBJ1-1, with D possibly being TRBD1 (5 bases). Trimming took 1 base from V and 1 from J, leaving 5 bases between them. This CDR3 has 13 amino acids. Germline V CDR1 and CDR2: SGHDT, YYEEEE. The chain's CDR3 is CASSLQGNTEAFF. The CDR3 coding sequence is TGTGCCAGCAGCTTGCAGGGGAACACTGAAGCTTTCTTT. Supplemented by reference TRBV5-6 and TRBJ1-1, the full variable domain reads DAGVTQSPTHLIKTRGQQVTLRCSPKSGHDTVSWYQQALGQGPQFIFQYYEEEERQRGNFPDRFSGHQFPNYSSELNVNALLLGDSALYLCASSLQGNTEAFFGQGTRLTVV.

This clone was found once. The V gene is TRBV2, the J gene TRBJ1-2; 9 nucleotides match TRBD1. CDR3 length: 14 residues. V was pared by 5 bases and J by 5 bases, with 6 bases of the junction left unmatched. Germline CDR1 and CDR2: SNHLY and FYNNEI. CDR3 loop: CASSKDRGKYGYTF. CDR3 bases: TGTGCCAGCAGTAAAGACAGGGGGAAGTATGGCTACACCTTC.